Below, 14 T cell receptor beta chains from the same sample are listed, as sequenced in a study of blood T cell repertoires in COVID-19. Assay: immunoSEQ multiplex PCR; the TCRdb copy retains only in-frame clones and omits some. Among 250,000 to 300,000 clones listed, around 90% were seen once. Sequenced material: PBMCs or T cells enriched from blood (not recorded which). The receptor set was obtained from a woman aged 40 to 49 who had recovered from COVID-19.

This clone came up once. V is TRBV5-5 and J is TRBJ1-1, with TRBD1 matching over 8 bases. The germline V gene encodes CDR1 SGHKS and CDR2 YYEKEE (reference sequence). The CDR3 has 13 amino acids. V lost 4 bases and J lost 7; bases outside the gene matches: 6. This CDR3 reads CASSRTGFNEAFF. CDR3 coding DNA: TGTGCCAGCAGCCGGACAGGGTTTAATGAAGCTTTCTTT. Filled out from reference TRBV5-5 and TRBJ1-1, the complete variable domain reads DAGVTQSPTHLIKTRGQQVTLRCSPISGHKSVSWYQQVLGQGPQFIFQYYEKEERGRGNFPDRFSARQFPNYSSELNVNALLLGDSALYLCASSRTGFNEAFFGQGTRLTVV.

The rearrangement uses TRBV5-4 and TRBJ2-5; a weak D match, TRBD2 (6 bases). Germline CDR1 and CDR2: SGHNT and YYREEE (reference sequence). Trimming cost V 3 bases and J 1 base, with 10 bases left between them. The CDR3 loop spans 14 amino acids. The CDR3 is CASSSGGAQETQYF. The CDR3 DNA reads as TGTGCCAGCAGCTCGGGCGGGGCCCAAGAGACCCAGTACTTC.

The chain combines TRBV21-1 with TRBJ1-2; the table names TRBD1, a call not compared with the DNA. TRBV21-1 represents a pseudogene. CDR3 length: 14 amino acids. The CDR3 nucleotides read TGTGCCAGCAGCAAAGGGGCAGACCTGGGTGGCTACACCTTC. Translating gives CASSKGADLGGYTF.

This clone came up once. The chain is built from TRBV27 and TRBJ2-7; the D gene is possibly TRBD1 (5 bases). CDR3 length: 12 residues. The V end lost 8 bases, the J end lost 6 bases, and 14 bases lay between the germline ends. Germline CDR1 is MNHEY and CDR2 is SMNVEV (reference sequence). The CDR3 DNA follows: TGTGCCAGCTTCGACAGCCCCTCCGAGCAGTACTTC. Translation gives CASFDSPSEQYF.

The J gene is TRBJ2-3, the V gene TRBV5-4, with 12 bases aligning to TRBD2. V gave up 1 base and J gave up 5 bases; unmatched junction bases: 5. The CDR3 length is 16 residues. Per the germline V gene, CDR1 is SGHNT and CDR2 is YYREEE (reference sequence). CDR3 loop: CASSLRLAGGQDTQYF. The CDR3 nucleotides are TGTGCCAGCAGCTTGAGGCTAGCGGGAGGGCAAGATACGCAGTATTTT.

The CDR3 is CASSRRRGGGYEQYF. Written as DNA, the CDR3 is TGTGCCAGCAGCCGCCGCCGGGGGGGTGGATACGAGCAGTACTTC. This sequence joins TRBV14 and TRBJ2-7, with 8 bases identical to TRBD2. Germline V gene sequence: CDR1 SGHDN, CDR2 FVKESK. The CDR3 loop spans 15 amino acids. V lost 4 bases to trimming and J lost 4 bases; unmatched junction nucleotides: 9.

The chain uses TRBV12-3 or TRBV12-4 and TRBJ1-4; no clear D. The CDR3 runs 13 residues. The V and J ends lost 3 bases and 7 bases respectively, with 9 bases between them. CDR3 sequence reads: CASSFGKGEKLFF. The CDR3 DNA is TGTGCCAGCAGTTTCGGGAAAGGTGAAAAACTGTTTTTT.

The V gene is TRBV6-6, the J gene TRBJ2-7, with D possibly TRBD2 on 6 matching bases. V was shortened by 6 bases and J by 3 bases, with 12 bases between the two germline ends. Germline CDR1 is MNHNY and CDR2 is SVGAGI (reference sequence). This CDR3 spans 13 amino acids. The CDR3 DNA reads TGTGCCAGCAGACCAGGACTAAACTACGAGCAGTACTTC. Translated, it gives CASRPGLNYEQYF.

This sequence joins TRBV14 and TRBJ1-1; D possibly corresponds to TRBD1 (6 bases). Trimming took 1 base from V and 4 from J, leaving 13 bases between them. There are 15 residues in the CDR3. Germline lookup yields CDR1 SGHDN and CDR2 FVKESK. This CDR3 reads CASSQARGRVTEAFF. The CDR3 DNA sequence: TGTGCCAGCAGCCAAGCCAGGGGCAGAGTCACTGAAGCTTTCTTT. The full variable domain, in which reference TRBV14 and TRBJ1-1 provide the parts outside the CDR3, is EAGVTQFPSHSVIEKGQTVTLRCDPISGHDNLYWYRRVMGKEIKFLLHFVKESKQDESGMPNNRFLAERTGGTYSTLKVQPAELEDSGVYFCASSQARGRVTEAFFGQGTRLTVV.

The gene calls are TRBV3-1 (or the pseudogene TRBV3-2) and TRBJ1-1; no clear D. Germline V lookup: CDR1 LGHDT, CDR2 YNNKEL (reference sequence). CDR3 size: 14 residues. V lost 5 bases to trimming and J lost 3 bases, with 13 bases between them. The CDR3 sequence is CASSTQLRDTEAFF. CDR3 nucleotides: TGTGCCAGCAGCACCCAACTACGGGACACTGAAGCTTTCTTT.

This clone was counted a single time. The chain joins TRBV3-1 (or the pseudogene TRBV3-2) to TRBJ2-5; TRBD1 might be the D (6 bases). The CDR3 length is 16 residues. With 0 bases removed from V and 4 bases from J, the gap between germline ends came to 15 bases. Germline CDR1 is LGHDT and CDR2 is YNNKEL (reference sequence). CDR3 sequence: CASSQDLVRGGETQYF. The CDR3 nucleotides read TGTGCCAGCAGCCAAGATCTGGTCAGGGGCGGAGAGACCCAGTACTTC.

This rearrangement joins TRBV7-2 to TRBJ2-1; D ambiguous. With 2 bases removed from V and 7 bases from J, the gap between germline ends came to 18 bases. Germline assignment: CDR1 SGHTA and CDR2 FQGNSA. The CDR3 sequence is 16 residues long. The CDR3: CASSLRSAQAKNEQFF. The CDR3, as DNA: TGTGCCAGCAGCTTAAGGTCGGCTCAGGCCAAGAATGAGCAGTTCTTC.

The chain recombines TRBV5-1 with TRBJ2-4, with unresolved D. The germline V gene encodes CDR1 SGHRS and CDR2 YFSETQ. Deletions cut 4 bases from V and 1 base from J, with 9 bases between. CDR3 size: 14 residues. The CDR3 bases are TGCGCCAGCAGCCCCCCCGCGGCCAAAAACATTCAGTACTTC. This encodes CASSPPAAKNIQYF.

The sample holds one count of this clone. Germline is not matched at one junction end, which may reflect a read error. The gene calls are TRBV7-2 and TRBJ2-7; 7 nucleotides agree with TRBD1. The CDR3 consists of 15 residues. Germline CDR1 and CDR2: SGHTA and FQGNSA. CDR3 nucleotide sequence: TGTGCCAGCAGCCCCCAGGTACAGGGGTCCTCCGAGCAGTACTTC. Protein: CASSPQVQGSSEQYF.